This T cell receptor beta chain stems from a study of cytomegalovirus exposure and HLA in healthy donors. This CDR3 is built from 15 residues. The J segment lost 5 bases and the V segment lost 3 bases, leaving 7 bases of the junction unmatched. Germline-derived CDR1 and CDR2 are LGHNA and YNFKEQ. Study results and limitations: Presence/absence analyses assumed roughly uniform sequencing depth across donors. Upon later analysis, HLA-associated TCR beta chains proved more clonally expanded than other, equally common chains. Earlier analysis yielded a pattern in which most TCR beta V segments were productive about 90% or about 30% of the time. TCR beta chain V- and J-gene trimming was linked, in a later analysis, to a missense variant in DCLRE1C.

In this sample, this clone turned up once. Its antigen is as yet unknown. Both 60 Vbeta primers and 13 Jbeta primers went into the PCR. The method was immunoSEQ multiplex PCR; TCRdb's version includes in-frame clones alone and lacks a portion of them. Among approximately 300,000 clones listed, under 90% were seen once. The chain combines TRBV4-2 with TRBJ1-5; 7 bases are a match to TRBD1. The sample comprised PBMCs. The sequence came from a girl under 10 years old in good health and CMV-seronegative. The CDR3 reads CASSHNRGLYQPQHF. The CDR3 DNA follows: TGTGCCAGCAGCCATAACAGGGGCTTATATCAGCCCCAGCATTTT.